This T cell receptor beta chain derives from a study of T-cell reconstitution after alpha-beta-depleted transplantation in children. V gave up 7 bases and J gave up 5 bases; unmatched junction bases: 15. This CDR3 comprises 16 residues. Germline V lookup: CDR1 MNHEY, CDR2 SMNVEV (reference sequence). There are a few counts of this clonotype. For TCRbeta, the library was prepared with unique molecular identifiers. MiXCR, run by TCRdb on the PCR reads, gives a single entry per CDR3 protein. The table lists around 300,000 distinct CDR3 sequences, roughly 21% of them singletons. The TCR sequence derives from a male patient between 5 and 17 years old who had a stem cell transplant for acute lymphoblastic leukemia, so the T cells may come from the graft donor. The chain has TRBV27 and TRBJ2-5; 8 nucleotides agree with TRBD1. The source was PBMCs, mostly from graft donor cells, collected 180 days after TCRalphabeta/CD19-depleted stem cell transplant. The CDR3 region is CASNGQGPKARETQYF. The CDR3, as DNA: TGTGCCAGCAACGGACAGGGACCCAAGGCGAGGGAGACCCAGTACTTC.